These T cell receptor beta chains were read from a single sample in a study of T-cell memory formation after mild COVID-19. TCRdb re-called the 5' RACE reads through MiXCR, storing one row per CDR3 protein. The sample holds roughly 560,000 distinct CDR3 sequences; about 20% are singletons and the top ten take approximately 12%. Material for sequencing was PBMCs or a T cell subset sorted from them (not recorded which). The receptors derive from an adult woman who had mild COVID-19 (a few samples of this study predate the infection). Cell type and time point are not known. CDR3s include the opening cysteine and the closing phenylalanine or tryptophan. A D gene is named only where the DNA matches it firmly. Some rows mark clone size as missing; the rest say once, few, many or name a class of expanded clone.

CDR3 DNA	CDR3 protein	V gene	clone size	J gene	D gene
TGTGCCAGCGCAGGTGTTCCAGCGGGTCACAATGAGCAGTTCTTC	CASAGVPAGHNEQFF	TRBV11-3	-	TRBJ2-1	-
TGTGCCAGCAGCTTTCGACTAGCGGGAGCCTACAATGAGCAGTTCTTC	CASSFRLAGAYNEQFF	TRBV11-1	-	TRBJ2-1	TRBD2
TGTGCCTGGACCCGAGGGGACTTAGCCAAAAACATTCAGTACTTC	CAWTRGDLAKNIQYF	TRBV30	many	TRBJ2-4	-
TGTGCCAGCAGATACGACGGGAGGGGACCACTTTACGAGCAGTACTTC	CASRYDGRGPLYEQYF	TRBV6-5	few	TRBJ2-7	TRBD2
TGTGCCAGCAGCCCTTCCGGGATAATGAACACTGAAGCTTTCTTT	CASSPSGIMNTEAFF	TRBV11-2	-	TRBJ1-1	-
TGTGCCAGCAGTTTAAGCAGGTACACAGATACGCAGTATTTT	CASSLSRYTDTQYF	TRBV12-3/TRBV12-4	few	TRBJ2-3	-
TGCAGCGTTGGAGCCCCTGAACGGGGAGACACTGAAGCTTTCTTT	CSVGAPERGDTEAFF	TRBV29-1	few	TRBJ1-1	-
TGCGCCAGCAGCTTGAGACAGGGGCTCCCAGATACGCAGTATTTT	CASSLRQGLPDTQYF	TRBV5-1	-	TRBJ2-3	TRBD1
TGTGCCAGCAGCGCGGAAAATCAGCCCCAGCATTTT	CASSAENQPQHF	TRBV6-1	few	TRBJ1-5	-
TGTGCCAGCAGTGAACATAATACGATTCCGGACCATCCTGATAGCTACGAGCAGTACTTC	CASSEHNTIPDHPDSYEQYF	TRBV6-1	-	TRBJ2-7	-
TGCAGCTCCCGGGACACCGGATACGAGCAGTACTTC	CSSRDTGYEQYF	TRBV29-1	few	TRBJ2-7	-
TGTGCCAGCAGCCCGACTAGCGCGGTGAACGAGCAGTACTTC	CASSPTSAVNEQYF	TRBV11-2	few	TRBJ2-7	TRBD2